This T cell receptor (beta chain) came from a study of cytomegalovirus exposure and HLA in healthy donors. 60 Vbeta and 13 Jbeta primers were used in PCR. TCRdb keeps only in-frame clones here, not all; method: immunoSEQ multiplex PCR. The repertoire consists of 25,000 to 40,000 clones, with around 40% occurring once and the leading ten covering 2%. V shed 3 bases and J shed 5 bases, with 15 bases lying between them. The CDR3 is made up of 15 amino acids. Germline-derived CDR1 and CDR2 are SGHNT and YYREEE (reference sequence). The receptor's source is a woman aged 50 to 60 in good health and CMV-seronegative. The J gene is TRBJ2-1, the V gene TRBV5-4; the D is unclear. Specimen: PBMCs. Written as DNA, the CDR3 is TGTGCCAGCAGCTCCGGTACCCACGCCGACAATGAGCAGTTCTTC. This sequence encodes CASSSGTHADNEQFF.